Below, 21 T cell receptor beta chains from the same sample are listed, as sequenced in a study of response to subunit inactivated influenza vaccine. TCRdb reprocessed the RT-PCR reads via MiXCR and lists one record per CDR3 protein. Among about 650,000 distinct CDR3 sequences, roughly 15% were seen once, and the ten largest hold roughly 7.2%. The sequencing here drew on PBMCs from blood, taken around 15 days before vaccination. These receptors all stem from a man aged 45-65 years who received an inactivated influenza vaccine.

This clonotype was counted a few times. This chain connects TRBV6-5 to TRBJ2-7; possibly TRBD1 for D (6 bases). V lost 3 bases, J lost 0 bases, and 12 bases lay in between. The CDR3 is 15 amino acids. Germline values: CDR1 MNHEY, CDR2 SVGAGI. CDR3 residues: CASSYTQGSSYEQYF. The CDR3 nucleotides read TGTGCCAGCAGTTATACACAGGGATCCTCCTACGAGCAGTACTTC.

V gene TRBV3-1 combines with J gene TRBJ2-3; the match to TRBD2 covers 7 bases. Trimming at V came to 4 bases and at J to 0 bases, leaving 4 bases not matched to a gene. The germline CDR1 and CDR2 sequences are LGHDT and YNNKEL (reference sequence). The CDR3 spans 15 residues. The CDR3 DNA follows: TGTGCCAGCAGCCTCCGGGACTACAGCACAGATACGCAGTATTTT. Encoded protein: CASSLRDYSTDTQYF.

This clonotype appeared a few times. The chain uses TRBV7-9 and TRBJ2-5; no firm D call. CDR1 is SEHNR, CDR2 FQNEAQ, per germline (reference sequence). There are 15 residues in the CDR3. Deletions cut 5 bases from V and 5 bases from J, with 18 bases between. The CDR3 bases are TGTGCCAGCAGCCAAGTGGAAACTCCCCAGGAGACCCAGTACTTC. Its protein is CASSQVETPQETQYF. The variable domain in full, with the rest retrieved from reference TRBV7-9 and TRBJ2-5, is DTGVSQNPRHKITKRGQNVTFRCDPISEHNRLYWYRQTLGQGPEFLTYFQNEAQLEKSRLLSDRFSAERPKGSFSTLEIQRTEQGDSAMYLCASSQVETPQETQYFGPGTRLLVL.

In DNA form, the CDR3 reads TGTGCCAGCAGCTTAACGTTAACGAGTGAGCAGTTCTTC. Translated, it gives CASSLTLTSEQFF. The chain couples TRBV7-3 to TRBJ2-1; D is ambiguous. The length of the CDR3 is 13 residues. The V gene's germline CDR1 is SGHTA and CDR2 FQGTGA. Trimming took off 0 bases at V and 9 bases at J, with 9 bases between the two ends.

The chain carries TRBV20-1 and TRBJ2-3; 10 bases are shared with TRBD2. The V segment lost 5 bases and the J segment 4 bases; nucleotides outside the gene matches: 6. The CDR3 has 14 residues. Germline V gene data show CDR1 as DFQATT and CDR2 as SNEGSKA (reference sequence). The CDR3 nucleotides read TGCAGTGCTCGACCAGCGGGGGGGTCAGATACGCAGTATTTT. It translates to CSARPAGGSDTQYF.

In this sample, this clonotype turned up a few times. The chain has TRBV5-6 and TRBJ2-5; no clear D. The CDR3 runs 13 residues. Germline CDR1 reads SGHDT; CDR2 reads YYEEEE. The V gene lost 4 bases and the J gene lost 1 base, with 8 bases spanning the gap. CDR3: CASSPPRQETQYF. The CDR3 DNA reads as TGTGCCAGCAGCCCCCCGCGCCAAGAGACCCAGTACTTC.

This clonotype occurred many times. This chain links TRBV21-1 with TRBJ2-5; TRBD2, as called in the table, went unchecked against the DNA. TRBV21-1 is a pseudogene locus. The CDR3 totals 17 residues. In DNA form, the CDR3 reads TGTGCCAGCAGCAAAGCGCAGGTAGCGGGGGTAGGAGAGACCCAGTACTTC. It specifies CASSKAQVAGVGETQYF.

This clonotype was found many times. The chain recombines TRBV6-1 with TRBJ2-1, with D maybe TRBD1 (6 bases). Germline V gene lookup returns CDR1 MNHNS and CDR2 SASEGT. The CDR3 covers 13 residues. V lost 5 bases and J 7 bases, leaving 12 bases between the germline ends. The CDR3 reads CASSRSGQNEQFF. DNA of the CDR3: TGTGCCAGCAGTCGGTCCGGACAGAATGAGCAGTTCTTC.

This clonotype showed up just a few times. CDR3 in amino acids: CASSAKYRSSGRSGEQYF. CDR3 sequence (DNA): TGTGCCAGCAGCGCCAAGTATCGGTCTAGCGGGAGAAGCGGCGAGCAGTACTTC. The gene calls are TRBV3-1 and TRBJ2-7; 10 nucleotides match TRBD2. The length of the CDR3 is 18 residues. Germline V lookup: CDR1 LGHDT, CDR2 YNNKEL (reference sequence). Trimming cost V 5 bases and J 6 bases; bases outside gene matches: 19.

This clonotype was seen only a few times. This CDR3 is CASSRLGTDTQYF. As DNA, the CDR3 is TGTGCCAGCAGTCGACTAGGCACAGATACGCAGTATTTT. V is TRBV12-3 or TRBV12-4 and J is TRBJ2-3; D perhaps matches TRBD2 (6 bases). Trimming cost V 5 bases and J 1 base, with 7 bases left between them. The CDR3 contains 13 residues.

This chain joins TRBV6-1 and TRBJ1-2; 9 nucleotides line up with TRBD1. The CDR3 has 14 amino acids. V gave up 5 bases and J gave up 4 bases; unmatched junction bases: 5. The germline CDR1 and CDR2 sequences are MNHNS and SASEGT. The CDR3: CASSILQGAYGYTF. CDR3 nucleotides: TGTGCCAGCAGTATCTTACAGGGGGCCTATGGCTACACCTTC.

This clonotype was recorded a few times. Written as DNA, the CDR3 is TGCGCCAGCAGCCTGCTAGCGGCGAGCTCCTACGAGCAGTACTTC. This codes for CASSLLAASSYEQYF. The chain employs TRBV5-1 and TRBJ2-7, with 7 nucleotides matching TRBD2. Germline CDR1 SGHRS, CDR2 YFSETQ. V lost 4 bases and J lost 0; bases outside the gene matches: 7. The CDR3 consists of 15 residues.

This clonotype came up many times. The J gene is TRBJ2-3, the V gene TRBV27, with 8 bases matching TRBD1. Germline V CDR1 and CDR2: MNHEY, SMNVEV (reference sequence). The length of the CDR3 is 14 residues. The trim removed 4 bases at V and 4 bases at J, leaving 4 bases unmatched. This chain's CDR3 is CASSYQGAPDTQYF. The CDR3 DNA is TGTGCCAGCAGTTATCAGGGGGCGCCAGATACGCAGTATTTT.

This chain joins TRBV12-3 or TRBV12-4 and TRBJ2-2; no reliable D call. This CDR3 region has 13 residues. V lost 6 bases to trimming and J lost 0 bases, with 5 bases between them. The CDR3 loop reads CASRATNTGELFF. CDR3 DNA: TGTGCCAGCAGAGCTACGAACACCGGGGAGCTGTTTTTT.

In this sample, this clonotype turned up a few times. V and J are TRBV2 and TRBJ2-7; either TRBD1 or TRBD2 may fit D (5 bases each). CDR3 size: 15 residues. Germline V gene lookup returns CDR1 SNHLY and CDR2 FYNNEI. V was trimmed by 2 bases and J by 6 bases, leaving 17 bases between them. The CDR3 is CASSEIPGGRVEQYF. CDR3 nucleotides: TGTGCCAGCAGTGAAATCCCTGGGGGTCGGGTCGAGCAGTACTTC. The whole variable domain, filled in from reference TRBV2 and TRBJ2-7, reads EPEVTQTPSHQVTQMGQEVILRCVPISNHLYFYWYRQILGQKVEFLVSFYNNEISEKSEIFDDQFSVERPDGSNFTLKIRSTKLEDSAMYFCASSEIPGGRVEQYFGPGTRLTVT.

The chain combines TRBV6-1 with TRBJ2-7, with TRBD2 matching over 7 bases. V shed 6 bases, J shed 2 bases, and the junction held 10 bases outside the gene matches. From germline, CDR1 is MNHNS and CDR2 SASEGT. The CDR3 is 15 residues long. The CDR3 bases are TGTGCCAGCAGGGGCGGCGGGGGTAATACCTACGAGCAGTACTTC. Translated, it gives CASRGGGGNTYEQYF.

This clonotype has only a few counts. The chain recombines TRBV7-6 with TRBJ2-2; 7 nucleotides match TRBD2. With V trimmed by 4 bases and J by 3 bases, 2 bases remained unmatched. Germline lookup yields CDR1 SGHVS and CDR2 FNYEAQ. CDR3 size: 14 residues. The CDR3, as DNA: TGTGCCAGCAGCTGGGCGGGGGACACCGGGGAGCTGTTTTTT. Protein: CASSWAGDTGELFF.

Regarding this clonotype: Germline is not matched at one junction end, which may reflect a read error. The chain couples TRBV5-1 to TRBJ2-2; TRBD2 might be the D (6 bases). The CDR3 is 14 residues long. Germline CDR1 SGHRS, CDR2 YFSETQ. In DNA, the CDR3 is TGCGCCAGCAGCCCATCTAGTTGGGGCGGGGAGCTGGTTTTT. This encodes CASSPSSWGGELVF.

This clonotype has only a few counts. Germline and junction disagree at one end, which may indicate a read error. The CDR3 DNA follows: TGTGCCAGCAGTCCCGCAGGGGCCCTCCCCCACTTC. Translation gives CASSPAGALPHF. The rearrangement uses TRBV6-5 and TRBJ2-7; tentative D call: TRBD1 (6 bases). Germline V lookup: CDR1 MNHEY, CDR2 SVGAGI. CDR3 length: 12 amino acids.

This clonotype was detected a few times. This chain links TRBV20-1 with TRBJ2-1; D remains unclear. Germline-derived CDR1 and CDR2 are DFQATT and SNEGSKA (reference sequence). Trimming took 6 bases from V and 6 from J, leaving 15 bases between them. This CDR3 spans 13 amino acids. CDR3 sequence (DNA): TGCAGTGCAAACCGGCTCCCCCTCAATGAGCAGTTCTTC. Amino acids: CSANRLPLNEQFF.

This clonotype turned up a few times. The gene calls are TRBV5-1 and TRBJ2-7, with 7 bases matching TRBD1. CDR3 length: 15 amino acids. Germline CDR1 reads SGHRS; CDR2 reads YFSETQ. V shed 0 bases and J 4 bases; nucleotides not matched to a gene: 7. The CDR3, as DNA: TGCGCCAGCAGCTTGGTTTTAGGGACAGATTACGAGCAGTACTTC. Translated: CASSLVLGTDYEQYF.